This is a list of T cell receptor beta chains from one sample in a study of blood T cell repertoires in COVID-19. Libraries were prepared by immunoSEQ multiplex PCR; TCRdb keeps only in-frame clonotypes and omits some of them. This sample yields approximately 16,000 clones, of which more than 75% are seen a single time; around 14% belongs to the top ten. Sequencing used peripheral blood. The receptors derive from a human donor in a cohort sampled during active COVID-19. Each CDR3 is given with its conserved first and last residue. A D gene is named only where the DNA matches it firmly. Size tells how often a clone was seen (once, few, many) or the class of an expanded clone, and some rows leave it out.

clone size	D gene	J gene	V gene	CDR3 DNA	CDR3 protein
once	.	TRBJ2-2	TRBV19	TGTGCCAGTAGCCTTCTAAGGAGCACCGGGGAGCTGTTTTTT	CASSLLRSTGELFF
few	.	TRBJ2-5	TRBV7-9	TGTGCCAGCAGCTTTGGTGATCCGAGCACGGAGACCCAGTACTTC	CASSFGDPSTETQYF
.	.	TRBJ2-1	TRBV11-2	TGTGCCAGCAGCTTCTCGGGGGCCTACAATGAGCAGTTCTTC	CASSFSGAYNEQFF
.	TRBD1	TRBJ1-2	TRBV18	TGTGCCAGCTCACCTGGGACAGGGAATAACTATGGCTACACCTTC	CASSPGTGNNYGYTF
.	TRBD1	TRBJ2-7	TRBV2	TGTGCCAGCAGTCGAGAACAGGGGGCTGGGTACGAGCAGTACTTC	CASSREQGAGYEQYF
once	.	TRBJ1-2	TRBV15	TGTGCCACCAGCAGAGATACCCCCGCAGCCCCCTCTAGATATGGCTACACCTTC	CATSRDTPAAPSRYGYTF
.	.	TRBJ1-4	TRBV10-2	TGCGCCAGCAGTGAATTCACCTACCCTAATGAAAAACTGTTTTTT	CASSEFTYPNEKLFF
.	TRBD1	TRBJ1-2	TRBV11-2	TGTGCCAGCAGCCCCGGGACAGGGGTAGGGGGCTACACCTTC	CASSPGTGVGGYTF
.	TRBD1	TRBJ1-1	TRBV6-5	TGTGCCAGCAGTTACAGGGGGGACAGGGAGGGGACTGAAGCTTTCTTT	CASSYRGDREGTEAFF
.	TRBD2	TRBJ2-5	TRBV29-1	TGCAGCGTTGAAGCCATGACTAGCGGGGAAGAGACCCAGTACTTC	CSVEAMTSGEETQYF
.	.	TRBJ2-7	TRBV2	TGTGCCAGCATCGGCAGGGTCTACGAGCAGTACTTC	CASIGRVYEQYF
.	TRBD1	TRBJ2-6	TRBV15	TGTGCCACCAGCAGAGATCGGCAGGGGGTCTACTCTGGGGCCAACGTCCTGACTTTC	CATSRDRQGVYSGANVLTF
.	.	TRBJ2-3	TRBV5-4	TGTGCCAGCAGCATAAAGTCGGTGGGGGGTCGGGCAGATACGCAGTATTTT	CASSIKSVGGRADTQYF
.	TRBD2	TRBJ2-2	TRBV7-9	TGTGCCAGCAGCCACGTAACTAGCGGGTGGAACACCGGGGAGCTGTTTTTT	CASSHVTSGWNTGELFF
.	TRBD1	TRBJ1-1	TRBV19	TGTGCCAGTAGTATTCGGACAGGGAGGATCTTT	CASSIRTGRIF
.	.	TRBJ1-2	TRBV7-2	TGTGCCAGCACCCCCCCCGCCCGGGGGAACTATGGCTACACCTTC	CASTPPARGNYGYTF
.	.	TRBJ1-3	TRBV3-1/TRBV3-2	TGTGCCAGCAGCCAAGTGGGGAGCTCTGGAAACACCATATATTTT	CASSQVGSSGNTIYF
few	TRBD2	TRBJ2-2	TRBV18	TGTGCCAGCTCACTTGTAGCGGGTTCGAACACCGGGGAGCTGTTTTTT	CASSLVAGSNTGELFF
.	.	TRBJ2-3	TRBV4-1	TGCGCCAGCAGCCAAGAGTGGACGGGATCTAGCACAGATACGCAGTATTTT	CASSQEWTGSSTDTQYF
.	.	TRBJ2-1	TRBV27	TGTGCCAGCATCACCTTGGAGGTCCGGGACATCTATTACAATGAGCAGTTCTTC	CASITLEVRDIYYNEQFF
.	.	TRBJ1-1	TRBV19	TGTGCCAGTAGCACCCGGTGGACTGAAGCTTTCTTT	CASSTRWTEAFF
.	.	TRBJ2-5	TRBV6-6	TGTGCCAGCAGTAACCTAGACCACCGGGAGACCCAGTACTTC	CASSNLDHRETQYF
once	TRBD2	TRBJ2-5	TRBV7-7	TGTGCCAGCAGCCCCGGGGGAGGGTACGGTTGGACCCAGTACTTC	CASSPGGGYGWTQYF
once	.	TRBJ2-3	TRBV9	TGTGCCAGCAGCGCCCTGACAGACTTCACAGATACGCAGTATTTT	CASSALTDFTDTQYF
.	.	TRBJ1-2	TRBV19	TGTGCCAGTAGTATCAGTGGCTATGGCTACACCTTC	CASSISGYGYTF
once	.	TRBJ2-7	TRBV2	TGTGCCAGCAGTGAAGAGAATAGCTCCTACGAGCAGTACTTC	CASSEENSSYEQYF
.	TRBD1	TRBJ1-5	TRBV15	TGTGCCACCAGCAGAGATGGGACAGGTGATCAGCCCCAGCATTTT	CATSRDGTGDQPQHF
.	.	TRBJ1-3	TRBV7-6	TGTGCCAGCAGCATAAGCGCAGGGGCCACCGGAAACACCATATATTTT	CASSISAGATGNTIYF
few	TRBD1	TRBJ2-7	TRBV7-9	TGTGCCAGCAGCCGGGGACAGGGGCCATCCTACGAGCAGTACTTC	CASSRGQGPSYEQYF
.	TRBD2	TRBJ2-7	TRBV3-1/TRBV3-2	TGTGCCAGCAGCCCGAAGACTAGCCTCTACGAGCAGTACTTC	CASSPKTSLYEQYF
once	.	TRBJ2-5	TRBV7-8	TGTGCCAGCAGCCTCCGACCCACGCGGTCTCAAGAGACCCAGTACTTC	CASSLRPTRSQETQYF
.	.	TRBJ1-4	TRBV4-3	TGCGCCAGCAGCCATTCTCATTCCGGGGGTGAAAAACTGTTTTTT	CASSHSHSGGEKLFF
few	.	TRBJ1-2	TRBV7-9	TGTGCCAGCAGCTTAGTCGAGGATGGCTACACCTTC	CASSLVEDGYTF
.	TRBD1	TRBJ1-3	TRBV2	TGTGCCAGCAGACAGGACAGGAACTCTGGAAACACCATATATTTT	CASRQDRNSGNTIYF
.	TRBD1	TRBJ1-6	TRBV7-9	TGTGCCAGCAGTAAAGCCGGGACAGGGGACCCTTATAATTCACCCCTCCACTTT	CASSKAGTGDPYNSPLHF
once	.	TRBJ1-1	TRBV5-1	TGCGCCAGCAGCTTGGATCCGGGGGGGACTGAAGCTTTCTTT	CASSLDPGGTEAFF
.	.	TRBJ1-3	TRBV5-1	TGCGCCAGCAGCTTGACGTCGGCGGTCTCGGGAAACACCATATATTTT	CASSLTSAVSGNTIYF
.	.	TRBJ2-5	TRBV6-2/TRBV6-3	TGTGCCAGCAGTCGGGACTCAGGGGAGACCCAGTACTTC	CASSRDSGETQYF
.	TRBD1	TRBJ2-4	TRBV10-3	TGTGCCATCAGTGAGTCGGGACAGGGGGGAGGCATTCAGTACTTC	CAISESGQGGGIQYF
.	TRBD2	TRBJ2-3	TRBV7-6	TGTGCCAGCAGCCCGGGAGGGAGGAGACCAGATACGCAGTATTTT	CASSPGGRRPDTQYF
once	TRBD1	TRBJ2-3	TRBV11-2	TGTGCCAGCAGCTTAGCTACAGGGGGTCATACGCAGTATTTT	CASSLATGGHTQYF
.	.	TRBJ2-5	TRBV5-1	TGCGCCAGCAGCTTGGAAAGGGGGTCGGGGGAGACCCAGTACTTC	CASSLERGSGETQYF
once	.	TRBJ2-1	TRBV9	TGTGCCAGCAGCCAGGGGGACTCGCTCAATGAGCAGTTCTTC	CASSQGDSLNEQFF
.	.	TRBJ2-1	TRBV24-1	TGTGCCACCAGTGACCCCCTTATTGATGAGCAGTTCTTC	CATSDPLIDEQFF
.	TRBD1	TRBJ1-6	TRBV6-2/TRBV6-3	TGTGCCAGCAGTATTGACAGGGGTAATTCACCCCTCCACTTT	CASSIDRGNSPLHF
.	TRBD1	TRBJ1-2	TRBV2	TGTGCCAGCAGCGCGGACAGGATCAACTATGGCTACACCTTC	CASSADRINYGYTF
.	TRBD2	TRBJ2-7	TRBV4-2	TGTGCCAGCAGCCAAGATTGGCCCTCGGGAGGATACGAGCAGTACTTC	CASSQDWPSGGYEQYF
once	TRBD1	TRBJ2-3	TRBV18	TGTGCCAGCTCACCGCGACAGGGGGTGAGCACAGATACGCAGTATTTT	CASSPRQGVSTDTQYF
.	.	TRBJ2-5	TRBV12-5	TGTGCTAGTGGTCCGGACCAAGAGACCCAGTACTTC	CASGPDQETQYF
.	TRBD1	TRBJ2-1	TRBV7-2	TGTGCCAGCAGCTTTAAAGGTCCGACAGGGGCTGAGCAGTTCTTC	CASSFKGPTGAEQFF
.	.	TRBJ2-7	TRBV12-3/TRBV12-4	TGTGCCAGCAGTCCATTGGGGGGAGAGCAGTACTTC	CASSPLGGEQYF
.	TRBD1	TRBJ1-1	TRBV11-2	TGTGCCAGCAGCTTAGGGACCGGGACAGTGGTTGGCACTGAAGCTTTCTTT	CASSLGTGTVVGTEAFF
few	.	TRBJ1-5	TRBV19	TGTGCCAGTACCCCCGTCCGGGGAGGGGATAGCAATCAGCCCCAGCATTTT	CASTPVRGGDSNQPQHF